Below, 13 T cell receptor beta chains from the same sample are listed, as sequenced in a study of blood T cells in healthy people across ages. It was with a sample-barcoded 5' primer and a J-beta primer mix that a second PCR of about 6 to 12 cycles was run. TCRdb reprocessed the 5' RACE reads with MiXCR, giving one entry per CDR3 protein. The data contain more than 800,000 distinct CDR3 sequences, under 45% of them seen just once; the ten biggest clones take up about 20%. Sequences were obtained from blood. These receptors were collected from an older woman in good health.

This clonotype was detected many times. J is TRBJ2-7 and V is TRBV5-1; D is unclear. The CDR3 runs 12 residues. Germline-derived CDR1 and CDR2 are SGHRS and YFSETQ. Trimming took off 3 bases at V and 3 bases at J, with 7 bases between the two ends. For the CDR3, the DNA is TGCGCCAGCAGCTCCAAAGGCTACGAGCAGTACTTC. Its translation is CASSSKGYEQYF.

The chain combines TRBV10-3 with TRBJ1-2, with D possibly TRBD1 on 5 matching bases. CDR3 length equals 11 residues. The germline gives CDR1 ENHRY, CDR2 SYGVKD. The V and J ends lost 6 bases and 8 bases respectively, with 10 bases between them. CDR3 coding DNA: TGTGCCATCAGACGACAGATGGGCTACACCTTC. Its protein is CAIRRQMGYTF.

This clonotype was detected only a few times. The V gene is TRBV7-9, the J gene TRBJ2-7; D could derive from TRBD1 or TRBD2 (5 bases each). The CDR3 runs to 16 residues. V gave up 4 bases and J gave up 0 bases, with 16 bases separating them. CDR1 SEHNR and CDR2 FQNEAQ come from the germline V gene (reference sequence). The CDR3 region is CASSSTRGVYSYEQYF. In DNA, the CDR3 is TGTGCCAGCAGCTCCACCCGAGGGGTCTACTCCTACGAGCAGTACTTC.

The chain recombines TRBV7-9 with TRBJ2-7; possible D gene TRBD1, 5 bases. V lost 2 bases and J 7 bases, leaving 24 bases between the germline ends. This CDR3 comprises 17 residues. CDR1 is SEHNR and CDR2 is FQNEAQ in the germline V gene (reference sequence). In DNA form, the CDR3 reads TGTGCCAGCAGCTTAAAAGGGGCCTCAATCTCCTACAATGAGCAGTACTTC. Its translation is CASSLKGASISYNEQYF.

The chain couples TRBV10-3 to TRBJ1-2; 7 positions match TRBD1. The V gene's germline CDR1 is ENHRY and CDR2 SYGVKD. The CDR3 length is 14 residues. The V and J ends lost 5 bases and 5 bases, in that order; junction bases with no gene match: 8. CDR3 nucleotide sequence: TGTGCCATCAGTCGGGACAGCTCTCTGTATGGCTACACCTTC. Protein: CAISRDSSLYGYTF.

The J gene is TRBJ2-1, the V gene TRBV29-1, with 15 bases identical to TRBD2. CDR1 SQVTM and CDR2 ANQGSEA come from the germline V gene. Trimming at V came to 3 bases and at J to 2 bases, leaving 5 bases not matched to a gene. The CDR3 has 17 residues. For the CDR3, the DNA is TGCAGCGTTGACGGACTAGCGGGAGGGGCCACCTACAATGAGCAGTTCTTC. This gives the protein CSVDGLAGGATYNEQFF.

The V gene is TRBV27, the J gene TRBJ2-1; 9 bases map to TRBD1. The CDR3 length is 14 residues. The germline V gene encodes CDR1 MNHEY and CDR2 SMNVEV (reference sequence). Germline trimming cut 7 bases from V and 3 bases from J; bases unmatched to any gene: 4. The CDR3 coding sequence is TGTGCCAGCACCTCGACAGGGGGCTACAATGAGCAGTTCTTC. As protein: CASTSTGGYNEQFF.

Written as DNA, the CDR3 is TGTGCCACCAGCAGTGGAGGACTAGCGGGAGGATCCCAAGAGACCCAGTACTTC. It yields the protein CATSSGGLAGGSQETQYF. The chain couples TRBV15 to TRBJ2-5; 14 bases align to TRBD2. V was clipped by 3 bases and J by 1 base; unmatched bases: 7. Per the germline V gene, CDR1 is LNHNV and CDR2 is YYDKDF (reference sequence). The CDR3 totals 18 residues.

The chain couples TRBV7-9 to TRBJ2-5, with no clear D. CDR1 SEHNR and CDR2 FQNEAQ come from the germline V gene (reference sequence). The CDR3 contains 14 residues. Trimming took 5 bases from V and 5 from J, leaving 15 bases between them. CDR3 nucleotides: TGTGCCAGCAGCCCCTCAGGTTATGGGGAGACCCAGTACTTC. This sequence encodes CASSPSGYGETQYF. Full variable domain (rest looked up from reference TRBV7-9 and TRBJ2-5): DTGVSQNPRHKITKRGQNVTFRCDPISEHNRLYWYRQTLGQGPEFLTYFQNEAQLEKSRLLSDRFSAERPKGSFSTLEIQRTEQGDSAMYLCASSPSGYGETQYFGPGTRLLVL.

This chain uses TRBV28 with TRBJ1-2, with 8 nucleotides matching TRBD1. The CDR3 is 16 amino acids. The J segment lost 2 bases and the V segment lost 6 bases, leaving 11 bases of the junction unmatched. From germline, CDR1 is MDHEN and CDR2 SYDVKM. The CDR3 protein is CASSSPGTGQNYGYTF. The CDR3, as DNA: TGTGCCAGCAGCAGCCCAGGGACAGGCCAGAACTATGGCTACACCTTC.

This clonotype turned up a few times. The chain uses TRBV2 and TRBJ1-2; unclear D gene. Germline assignment: CDR1 SNHLY and CDR2 FYNNEI. The V end lost 4 bases, the J end lost 4 bases, and 7 bases lay between the germline ends. CDR3 length equals 12 residues. CDR3: CASSGNSYGYTF. DNA of the CDR3: TGTGCCAGCAGTGGAAACAGCTATGGCTACACCTTC. Supplemented by reference TRBV2 and TRBJ1-2, the full variable domain reads EPEVTQTPSHQVTQMGQEVILRCVPISNHLYFYWYRQILGQKVEFLVSFYNNEISEKSEIFDDQFSVERPDGSNFTLKIRSTKLEDSAMYFCASSGNSYGYTFGSGTRLTVV.

DNA of the CDR3: TGTGCCAGCACCCCCCGGAACCAAGAGACCCAGTACTTC. This sequence encodes CASTPRNQETQYF. This chain joins TRBV12-3 or TRBV12-4 and TRBJ2-5; unclear D gene. Trimming shortened V by 7 bases and J by 0 bases, and 9 bases separated the two germline ends. This CDR3 region has 13 residues.

V usage is TRBV9 and J usage is TRBJ1-4, with D maybe TRBD1 (6 bases). Germline-derived CDR1 and CDR2 are SGDLS and YYNGEE. Trimming left V 4 bases short and J 8 bases short, with 27 bases between. The CDR3 is made up of 18 amino acids. The CDR3 spells CASSPQPPGHLIREKLFF. CDR3 sequence (DNA): TGTGCCAGCAGCCCCCAGCCGCCGGGACACCTTATAAGGGAAAAACTGTTTTTT.